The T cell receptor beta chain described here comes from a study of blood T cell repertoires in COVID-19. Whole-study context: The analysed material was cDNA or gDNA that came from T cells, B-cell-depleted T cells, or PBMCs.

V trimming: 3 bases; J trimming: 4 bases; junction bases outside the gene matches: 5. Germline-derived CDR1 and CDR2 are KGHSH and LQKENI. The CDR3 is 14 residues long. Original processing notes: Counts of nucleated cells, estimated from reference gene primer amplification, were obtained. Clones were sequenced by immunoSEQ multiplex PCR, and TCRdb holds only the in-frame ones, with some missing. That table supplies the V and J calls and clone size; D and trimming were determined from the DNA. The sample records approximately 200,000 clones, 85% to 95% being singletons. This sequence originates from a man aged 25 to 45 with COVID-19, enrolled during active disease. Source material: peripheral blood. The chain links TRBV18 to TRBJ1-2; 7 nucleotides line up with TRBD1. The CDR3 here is CASSPGQVAYGYTF. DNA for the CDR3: TGTGCCAGCTCACCTGGACAGGTAGCCTATGGCTACACCTTC.